Listed here are 20 T cell receptor beta chains from one sample, sequenced in a study of OX40 agonist ivuxolimab in advanced cancers. Here immunoSEQ multiplex PCR was the method, and the copy in TCRdb shows in-frame clones only, minus some. The table records around 83,000 clones, about 81% of them present only once. The specimen comprised CD4+ or CD8+ T cells sorted from blood, sampled in a trial of the OX40 agonist ivuxolimab. The origin of the receptors is an adult with an advanced solid tumor such as melanoma, head and neck, liver or kidney cancer.

This clone came up once. CDR3 sequence: CASSPYREHTGELFF. The CDR3 DNA sequence: TGTGCCAGCTCACCCTATCGGGAGCACACCGGGGAGCTGTTTTTT. The V and J genes are TRBV18 and TRBJ2-2, with D maybe TRBD2 (6 bases). Germline V CDR1 and CDR2: KGHSH, LQKENI. CDR3 size: 15 residues. Trimming cost V 3 bases and J 3 bases, with 11 bases left between them.

The chain combines TRBV7-3 with TRBJ1-2; 10 nucleotides align to TRBD1. The CDR3 loop spans 13 amino acids. The germline V gene encodes CDR1 SGHTA and CDR2 FQGTGA. V lost 5 bases, J lost 8 bases, and 5 bases stayed unmatched. The CDR3 protein is CASSTTGGRGYTF. The CDR3 DNA reads TGTGCCAGCAGCACGACAGGGGGCCGGGGCTACACCTTC.

This chain connects TRBV6-6 to TRBJ1-1; the D gene is possibly TRBD1 (6 bases). With 7 bases removed from V and 1 base from J, the gap between germline ends came to 13 bases. The CDR3 has 14 residues. Looked up from germline, CDR1 is MNHNY and CDR2 is SVGAGI (reference sequence). DNA of the CDR3: TGTGCCAGCACGACACAGGGAACGAACACTGAAGCTTTCTTT. Translation: CASTTQGTNTEAFF.

This rearrangement joins TRBV5-1 to TRBJ2-5, with unresolved D. The J call may be faulty, since TRBJ2-7 better matches the DNA end. Germline lookup yields CDR1 SGHRS and CDR2 YFSETQ. The CDR3 has 12 residues. In DNA, the CDR3 is TGCGCCAGCAGCTTGGAAAGCCACGAGCAGTACTTC. Protein sequence: CASSLESHEQYF.

J is TRBJ1-2 and V is TRBV9; 9 bases line up with TRBD1. The ends lost 5 bases at V and 0 bases at J; junction bases unmatched: 5. CDR1 SGDLS and CDR2 YYNGEE come from the germline V gene. The CDR3 loop spans 15 amino acids. CDR3 in DNA: TGTGCCAGCAGACCGACAGGGGGAGCTAACTATGGCTACACCTTC. It codes for CASRPTGGANYGYTF.

This chain joins TRBV7-3 and TRBJ2-2; the D is unclear. Germline assignment: CDR1 SGHTA and CDR2 FQGTGA. The CDR3 covers 14 residues. The V end was cut by 2 bases, the J end by 2 bases, with 6 bases between. CDR3 nucleotide sequence: TGTGCCAGCAGCTTATCCGGTAACACCGGGGAGCTGTTTTTT. It specifies CASSLSGNTGELFF.

The J gene is TRBJ1-5, the V gene TRBV19; TRBD1 matches at 7 bases. Germline assignment: CDR1 LNHDA and CDR2 SQIVND (reference sequence). The CDR3 is 14 residues long. This CDR3 is CPGLGQERHQPQHF. The CDR3, as DNA: TGTCCTGGGCTCGGACAGGAAAGGCATCAGCCCCAGCATTTT.

There are a few counts of this clone. The V and J genes are TRBV21-1 and TRBJ1-5; TRBD1, the table's D call, was not compared with the DNA. TRBV21-1 is tagged as a pseudogene. The CDR3 sequence is 15 residues long. Here the CDR3 reads CASSKLDSSNQPQHF. The CDR3 nucleotides read TGTGCCAGCAGCAAACTTGACAGTAGCAATCAGCCCCAGCATTTT.

CDR3 DNA sequence: TGTGCCAGCAGTGTGGACAGGGGGCGAAGGGGTTATAGCAATCAGCCCCAGCATTTT. Residues: CASSVDRGRRGYSNQPQHF. The V call is TRBV2, the J call TRBJ1-5, with 11 bases lining up with TRBD1. Germline V gives CDR1 SNHLY, CDR2 FYNNEI. Trimming at V came to 4 bases and at J to 0 bases, leaving 11 bases not matched to a gene. This CDR3 comprises 19 residues.

This chain connects TRBV18 to TRBJ2-2, with a possible D match to TRBD2 (6 bases). CDR3 length equals 16 residues. Trimming left V 2 bases short and J 6 bases short, with 16 bases between. CDR1 KGHSH and CDR2 LQKENI come from the germline V gene. In nucleotides, the CDR3 is TGTGCCAGCTCACCAGTAATCGGGGGAGCGCCCGGGGAGCTGTTTTTT. This gives the protein CASSPVIGGAPGELFF. The whole variable domain, remainder taken from reference TRBV18 and TRBJ2-2, is NAGVMQNPRHLVRRRGQEARLRCSPMKGHSHVYWYRQLPEEGLKFMVYLQKENIIDESGMPKERFSAEFPKEGPSILRIQQVVRGDSAAYFCASSPVIGGAPGELFFGEGSRLTVL.

The CDR3 reads CASRDDRDYGYTF. As DNA, the CDR3 is TGCGCCAGCAGGGATGACAGGGACTATGGCTACACCTTC. The chain couples TRBV10-1 to TRBJ1-2, with 7 bases lining up with TRBD1. CDR1 is WNHNN, CDR2 SYGVQD, per germline (reference sequence). CDR3 size: 13 residues. V was pared by 6 bases and J by 3 bases, with 4 bases of the junction left unmatched.

J is TRBJ1-2 and V is TRBV4-1; 8 nucleotides align to TRBD1. Germline V gene sequence: CDR1 MGHRA, CDR2 YSYEKL. With V trimmed by 3 bases and J by 3 bases, 6 bases remained unmatched. The CDR3 is 15 residues long. For the CDR3, the DNA is TGCGCCAGCAGCCAGACAGGGGCCGCCCACTATGGCTACACCTTC. Encoded protein: CASSQTGAAHYGYTF.

The V and J genes are TRBV30 and TRBJ1-4; maybe TRBD1 (5 bases). V dropped 0 bases and J dropped 3 bases, with 8 bases sitting between them. Germline CDR1 GTSNPN, CDR2 SVGIG (reference sequence). This CDR3 spans 14 amino acids. The CDR3 loop is CAWSVRGANEKLFF. The DNA for the CDR3 is TGTGCCTGGAGTGTGAGAGGGGCTAATGAAAAACTGTTTTTT.

CDR3 nucleotides: TGTGCCAGCAGTTTGACAGTCGACTATGGCTACACCTTC. This sequence encodes CASSLTVDYGYTF. The rearrangement links TRBV6-1 to TRBJ1-2; tentatively, D is TRBD1 (5 bases). Per germline, CDR1 MNHNS and CDR2 SASEGT. Trimming stripped 5 bases from V and 3 bases from J, with 10 bases between. This CDR3 comprises 13 residues.

The gene calls are TRBV19 and TRBJ2-2, with 7 bases matching TRBD2. Germline-derived CDR1 and CDR2 are LNHDA and SQIVND (reference sequence). The V segment lost 1 base and the J segment 5 bases; nucleotides outside the gene matches: 13. The length of the CDR3 is 18 residues. In nucleotides, the CDR3 is TGTGCCAGTAGTATAGCCCCAGCGGGACGATATAGGACCGGGGAGCTGTTTTTT. Residues: CASSIAPAGRYRTGELFF.

The rearrangement joins TRBV11-3 to TRBJ2-3; D is uncertain. The CDR3 covers 11 residues. Per germline, CDR1 SGHNT and CDR2 YENEEA. V was shortened by 5 bases and J by 2 bases, with 2 bases between the two germline ends. For the CDR3, the DNA is TGTGCCAGCAGCGCCACAGATACGCAGTATTTT. This codes for CASSATDTQYF.

This rearrangement joins TRBV19 to TRBJ1-5; D perhaps matches TRBD1 (5 bases). V was trimmed by 4 bases and J by 0 bases, leaving 16 bases between them. There are 17 residues in the CDR3. Germline CDR1 LNHDA, CDR2 SQIVND (reference sequence). CDR3 amino acids: CASSTGPKTFSNQPQHF. In DNA form, the CDR3 reads TGTGCCAGTAGTACGGGGCCGAAAACTTTTAGCAATCAGCCCCAGCATTTT.

The V call is TRBV4-1, the J call TRBJ2-7, with unresolved D. This CDR3 has 13 residues. The germline gives CDR1 MGHRA, CDR2 YSYEKL. V was clipped by 5 bases and J by 3 bases, with 11 bases between them. Here the CDR3 reads CASSSGYGYEQYF. The DNA of the CDR3 is TGCGCCAGCAGCTCCGGGTACGGCTACGAGCAGTACTTC.

V usage is TRBV6-5 and J usage is TRBJ2-7; 11 nucleotides line up with TRBD1. The V segment lost 3 bases and the J segment 3 bases; nucleotides outside the gene matches: 4. There are 15 residues in the CDR3. Germline V gene lookup returns CDR1 MNHEY and CDR2 SVGAGI. The CDR3 DNA reads TGTGCCAGCAGTTATAGGGACAGGGGGGGCTACGAGCAGTACTTC. This codes for CASSYRDRGGYEQYF.

The J gene is TRBJ1-1, the V gene TRBV7-2; D might be TRBD1 (6 bases). Germline V gene data show CDR1 as SGHTA and CDR2 as FQGNSA. The V gene lost 0 bases and the J gene lost 4 bases, with 12 bases spanning the gap. The CDR3 has 15 amino acids. CDR3 region: CASSLAGGVSTEAFF. CDR3 DNA: TGTGCCAGCAGCTTAGCAGGGGGAGTGAGCACTGAAGCTTTCTTT.